The 27 T cell receptor beta chains in this list originate from one sample, sequenced in a study of siplizumab effects on memory and regulatory T cells. Here immunoSEQ multiplex PCR was the method, and the copy in TCRdb shows in-frame clones only, minus some. The data contain some 97,000 clones, about nine tenths of them singletons. Sample: CD4+ T cells sorted from blood. The receptors shown here come from a human donor in good health. Some clones in this sample may be carry-over from other donors' samples.

The V call is TRBV5-5, the J call TRBJ2-3; a possible D gene is TRBD2 (5 bases). Per germline, CDR1 SGHKS and CDR2 YYEKEE (reference sequence). V lost 0 bases, J lost 6 bases, and 11 bases lay in between. This CDR3 comprises 14 residues. CDR3 loop: CASSLEGGGDTQYF. For the CDR3, the DNA is TGTGCCAGCAGCTTGGAAGGAGGCGGGGATACGCAGTATTTT.

The rearrangement links TRBV2 to TRBJ1-5; TRBD1 is a possible D gene (5 bases). V was trimmed by 1 base and J by 8 bases, leaving 12 bases between them. CDR3 length: 14 amino acids. The germline V gene has CDR1 SNHLY and CDR2 FYNNEI. The CDR3 bases are TGTGCCAGCAGTGAAGGGGGGTCATGGGAGCCCCAGCATTTT. Translated, it gives CASSEGGSWEPQHF.

The chain employs TRBV18 and TRBJ1-3; 7 positions match TRBD1. V lost 4 bases and J lost 2; bases outside the gene matches: 2. Looked up from germline, CDR1 is KGHSH and CDR2 is LQKENI. CDR3 length equals 14 residues. In DNA, the CDR3 is TGTGCCAGCTCACGACAGGGTACTGGAAACACCATATATTTT. It yields the protein CASSRQGTGNTIYF.

The chain carries TRBV28 and TRBJ1-5; TRBD1 might be the D (6 bases). The CDR3 runs 15 residues. Germline V gene lookup returns CDR1 MDHEN and CDR2 SYDVKM. Trimming shortened V by 1 base and J by 3 bases, and 10 bases separated the two germline ends. The CDR3 bases are TGTGCCAGCAGTTTATCCAGGGGCCTCAATCAGCCCCAGCATTTT. This encodes CASSLSRGLNQPQHF.

This clone was detected only once. The chain links TRBV2 to TRBJ2-2, with a possible D match to TRBD2 (6 bases). In germline, CDR1 is SNHLY, CDR2 FYNNEI. The V gene lost 5 bases and the J gene lost 4 bases, with 14 bases spanning the gap. The CDR3 is 15 residues long. This CDR3 reads CASSSGRSSTGELFF. CDR3 sequence (DNA): TGTGCCAGCAGTTCAGGGAGGAGTAGCACCGGGGAGCTGTTTTTT.

This chain uses TRBV20-1 with TRBJ2-1; a weak D match, TRBD1 (6 bases). The CDR3 runs 11 residues. V was trimmed by 7 bases and J by 6 bases, leaving 10 bases between them. CDR1 is DFQATT and CDR2 is SNEGSKA in the germline V gene (reference sequence). The CDR3 sequence: CSVSRGNEQFF. CDR3 nucleotide sequence: TGCAGTGTTTCCAGGGGCAATGAGCAGTTCTTC.

The rearrangement links TRBV7-9 to TRBJ2-7; TRBD2 matches at 8 bases. Trimming removed 4 bases from V and 3 bases from J; junction bases left unmatched: 8. The CDR3 is made up of 15 amino acids. CDR1 SEHNR and CDR2 FQNEAQ come from the germline V gene (reference sequence). This CDR3 reads CASSSQTSGHYEQYF. The CDR3 region has the DNA TGTGCCAGCAGCTCACAAACTAGCGGCCACTACGAGCAGTACTTC.

The chain is built from TRBV25-1 and TRBJ2-3, with D tentatively TRBD2 (7 bases). Trimming left V 8 bases short and J 3 bases short, with 12 bases between. Germline CDR1 and CDR2: MGHDK and SYGVNS. The CDR3 has 13 residues. The CDR3 loop is CASGGGGTDTQYF. In nucleotides, the CDR3 is TGTGCCAGCGGGGGGGGCGGGACAGATACGCAGTATTTT.

This clone was counted once. V usage is TRBV2 and J usage is TRBJ2-7, with D possibly matching TRBD1 (6 bases). V was shortened by 2 bases and J by 5 bases, with 13 bases between the two germline ends. Germline values: CDR1 SNHLY, CDR2 FYNNEI. The CDR3 is made up of 14 amino acids. CDR3 bases: TGTGCCAGCAGTGAATCAGGGGAAGTCCACGAGCAGTACTTC. It specifies CASSESGEVHEQYF.

This chain uses TRBV5-6 with TRBJ2-7; D is undetermined. Deletions cut 0 bases from V and 7 bases from J, with 20 bases between. This CDR3 is 16 amino acids long. Germline V gives CDR1 SGHDT, CDR2 YYEEEE. The CDR3 nucleotides read TGTGCCAGCAGCTTGGTTAGTTTAAACGAAATAGGAGAGCAGTACTTC. This codes for CASSLVSLNEIGEQYF.

The chain couples TRBV10-1 to TRBJ2-3; 13 positions agree with TRBD2. Trimming at V came to 4 bases and at J to 6 bases, leaving 7 bases not matched to a gene. Per germline, CDR1 WNHNN and CDR2 SYGVQD (reference sequence). There are 16 residues in the CDR3. The CDR3 loop reads CASSVLGLAGMDTQYF. In DNA, the CDR3 is TGCGCCAGCAGTGTGTTGGGACTAGCGGGAATGGATACGCAGTATTTT.

The gene calls are TRBV10-2 and TRBJ2-3; 14 bases line up with TRBD2. The CDR3 has 14 residues. V shed 11 bases, J shed 4 bases, and the junction held 5 bases outside the gene matches. Germline-derived CDR1 and CDR2 are WSHSY and SAAADI. The CDR3 DNA reads as TGCGCCTTCGGGACTAGCGGGAGAGCAGATACGCAGTATTTT. Protein product: CAFGTSGRADTQYF.

The chain recombines TRBV5-1 with TRBJ2-5, with 10 bases aligning to TRBD2. This CDR3 comprises 18 residues. V shed 0 bases and J 4 bases; nucleotides not matched to a gene: 12. Germline V gene data show CDR1 as SGHRS and CDR2 as YFSETQ. CDR3 sequence reads: CASSLAPSGSLRGETQYF. In nucleotides, the CDR3 is TGCGCCAGCAGCTTGGCCCCTAGCGGGAGTTTGAGGGGAGAGACCCAGTACTTC. The full variable domain, with the rest looked up from reference TRBV5-1 and TRBJ2-5, is KAGVTQTPRYLIKTRGQQVTLSCSPISGHRSVSWYQQTPGQGLQFLFEYFSETQRNKGNFPGRFSGRQFSNSRSEMNVSTLELGDSALYLCASSLAPSGSLRGETQYFGPGTRLLVL.

The gene calls are TRBV25-1 and TRBJ2-7, with 7 bases matching TRBD1. The CDR3 is 13 amino acids. Germline lookup yields CDR1 MGHDK and CDR2 SYGVNS. Losses at the gene ends were 4 bases for V and 2 bases for J; bases not matched to a gene: 2. Written as DNA, the CDR3 is TGTGCCAGCAGTGCCGGACAGGCCTACGAGCAGTACTTC. This translates into CASSAGQAYEQYF.

The chain is built from TRBV25-1 and TRBJ1-2; D may be TRBD1 (6 bases). V shed 1 base and J shed 5 bases, with 14 bases lying between them. Germline lookup yields CDR1 MGHDK and CDR2 SYGVNS. This CDR3 spans 15 amino acids. The CDR3 spells CASSESGGGPYGYTF. CDR3 in DNA: TGTGCCAGCAGTGAATCTGGGGGGGGCCCTTATGGCTACACCTTC.

The chain links TRBV19 to TRBJ2-3; D remains unclear. This CDR3 has 11 amino acids. In germline, CDR1 is LNHDA, CDR2 SQIVND (reference sequence). Trimming left V 6 bases short and J 5 bases short, with 6 bases between. The CDR3 sequence: CASSLRDTQYF. As DNA, the CDR3 is TGTGCCAGTAGCCTGCGAGATACGCAGTATTTT.

The J gene is TRBJ2-7, the V gene TRBV7-8, with a weak D call TRBD2 (5 bases). CDR1 is SGHVS, CDR2 FQNEAQ, per germline. The CDR3 is 15 residues long. Trimming removed 3 bases from V and 2 bases from J, with 14 bases in between. CDR3 in amino acids: CASSLGVEGPYEQYF. CDR3 nucleotide sequence: TGTGCCAGCAGCTTGGGAGTTGAGGGCCCCTACGAGCAGTACTTC.

The genes are TRBV27 and TRBJ1-4, with D possibly being TRBD1 (6 bases). V lost 0 bases to trimming and J lost 10 bases, with 15 bases between them. Germline V gene lookup returns CDR1 MNHEY and CDR2 SMNVEV (reference sequence). CDR3 length: 15 amino acids. In DNA form, the CDR3 reads TGTGCCAGCAGTTTATCGGGGGGACATTTGGGAAAACTGTTTTTT. Protein product: CASSLSGGHLGKLFF. Together with reference TRBV27 and TRBJ1-4, the CDR3 gives the full variable domain: EAQVTQNPRYLITVTGKKLTVTCSQNMNHEYMSWYRQDPGLGLRQIYYSMNVEVTDKGDVPEGYKVSRKEKRNFPLILESPSPNQTSLYFCASSLSGGHLGKLFFGSGTQLSVL.

This clone was counted only a few times. The rearrangement links TRBV2 to TRBJ2-3; TRBD2 agrees at 9 bases. V gave up 9 bases and J gave up 1 base; unmatched junction bases: 2. The CDR3 covers 13 residues. Looked up from germline, CDR1 is SNHLY and CDR2 is FYNNEI. The CDR3: CARRTSGTDTQYF. The CDR3, as DNA: TGTGCCAGACGGACTAGCGGCACAGATACGCAGTATTTT.

V usage is TRBV4-1 and J usage is TRBJ1-2; possibly TRBD1 for D (6 bases). The CDR3 runs to 14 residues. Trimming stripped 3 bases from V and 4 bases from J, with 12 bases between. Looked up from germline, CDR1 is MGHRA and CDR2 is YSYEKL. CDR3 sequence reads: CASSQPRQVYGYTF. The CDR3 bases are TGCGCCAGCAGCCAGCCCCGACAGGTCTATGGCTACACCTTC.

The chain employs TRBV7-3 and TRBJ2-5, with D perhaps being TRBD1 or TRBD2 (5 bases each). Germline CDR1 SGHTA, CDR2 FQGTGA. Trimming cost V 4 bases and J 5 bases, with 17 bases left between them. CDR3 length: 15 amino acids. The CDR3 is CASSYRGGEGETQYF. The CDR3 DNA is TGTGCCAGCAGCTACCGAGGTGGAGAGGGGGAGACCCAGTACTTC. Together with reference TRBV7-3 and TRBJ2-5, the CDR3 gives the full variable domain: GAGVSQTPSNKVTEKGKYVELRCDPISGHTALYWYRQSLGQGPEFLIYFQGTGAADDSGLPNDRFFAVRPEGSVSTLKIQRTERGDSAVYLCASSYRGGEGETQYFGPGTRLLVL.

The rearrangement links TRBV9 to TRBJ2-7, with 9 bases identical to TRBD1. Germline CDR1 is SGDLS and CDR2 is YYNGEE. The length of the CDR3 is 14 residues. V lost 2 bases, J lost 4 bases, and 4 bases stayed unmatched. CDR3 residues: CASSVSGQGYEQYF. The CDR3 coding sequence is TGTGCCAGCAGCGTCTCGGGACAGGGATACGAGCAGTACTTC.

This chain connects TRBV7-9 to TRBJ1-1; a possible D gene is TRBD1 (5 bases). CDR3 length equals 17 residues. Trimming took off 2 bases at V and 1 base at J, with 17 bases between the two ends. CDR1 SEHNR and CDR2 FQNEAQ come from the germline V gene (reference sequence). The CDR3 loop reads CASSLIRAGWRNTEAFF. DNA for the CDR3: TGTGCCAGCAGCTTAATCCGGGCAGGGTGGAGGAACACTGAAGCTTTCTTT.

Comments on this clone: Additional DNA sequences in this sample encode the identical CDR3. The rearrangement links TRBV7-8 to TRBJ1-2, with a weak D call TRBD1 (5 bases). V was shortened by 1 base and J by 3 bases, with 9 bases between the two germline ends. The germline V gene has CDR1 SGHVS and CDR2 FQNEAQ. The CDR3 has 14 amino acids. The CDR3 is CASSLVGGDYGYTF. The CDR3 nucleotides read TGTGCCAGCAGCTTAGTGGGGGGAGACTATGGCTACACCTTC.

In regard to this clone: In the same sample, other DNA sequences code for this CDR3. The CDR3 protein is CASSQDLGGNEQYF. CDR3 nucleotides: TGCGCCAGCAGCCAAGATCTTGGGGGAAACGAGCAGTACTTC. The chain uses TRBV4-3 and TRBJ2-7; tentatively, D is TRBD1 or TRBD2 (5 bases each). This CDR3 contains 14 residues. V was shortened by 0 bases and J by 5 bases, with 11 bases between the two germline ends. Germline V gene data show CDR1 as LGHNA and CDR2 as YSLEER.

This clone appeared a single time. The chain employs TRBV7-9 and TRBJ2-1; D perhaps matches TRBD2 (6 bases). CDR1 is SEHNR, CDR2 FQNEAQ, per germline (reference sequence). The ends were cut back, 4 bases at V and 2 bases at J, with 15 bases in the middle. The CDR3 totals 16 residues. The CDR3 coding sequence is TGTGCCAGCAGCTCTCGAGGAGTAGCGGCCTACAATGAGCAGTTCTTC. Translated, it gives CASSSRGVAAYNEQFF.

V and J are TRBV27 and TRBJ2-5; D is uncertain. The CDR3 extends over 13 amino acids. Germline V CDR1 and CDR2: MNHEY, SMNVEV (reference sequence). The ends were cut back, 2 bases at V and 5 bases at J, with 9 bases in the middle. The CDR3: CASSLVYAETQYF. The DNA for the CDR3 is TGTGCCAGCAGTTTAGTGTATGCTGAGACCCAGTACTTC.